The clone carrying this T cell receptor beta chain has a count of ten or more. As yet, its antigen is unknown. The CDR3 runs 14 residues. The germline V gene has CDR1 SGHAT and CDR2 FQNNGV. V lost 5 bases to trimming and J lost 6 bases, with 14 bases between them. TCRdb reanalysed the RT-PCR reads using MiXCR and keeps one entry per CDR3 protein. In the table there are about 520,000 distinct CDR3 sequences, 25% of which are singletons. The data derive from a study of response to subunit inactivated influenza vaccine. Study outcomes and limitations: Each seasonal flu vaccination may recruit only limited new T cells, authors suggested.

The V gene is TRBV11-2, the J gene TRBJ2-1; D is possibly TRBD1 or TRBD2 (5 bases each). The receptor's source is a man aged 45-60 years who received an inactivated influenza vaccine. Here the sequenced sample was CD4+ T cells sorted from PBMCs, taken 5 to 6 days after vaccination. CDR3 in DNA: TGTGCCAGCAGCCGCTCCGAGGGGAGCAATGAGCAGTTCTTC. Its protein product is CASSRSEGSNEQFF. Full variable domain (missing parts from reference TRBV11-2 and TRBJ2-1): EAGVAQSPRYKIIEKRQSVAFWCNPISGHATLYWYQQILGQGPKLLIQFQNNGVVDDSQLPKDRFSAERLKGVDSTLKIQPAKLEDSAVYLCASSRSEGSNEQFFGPGTRLTVL.